The following is a TCR beta chain sequence with its context. Its antigen is unidentified. These data belong to a study of long-term antiretroviral therapy in people with HIV. Study-wide results and caveats: Spans of CDR3 length were tighter for HIV repertoires than for controls. Those clones which expanded before ART made up the dominant part of the repertoire at all time points. Drawn between about 2004 and 2017, the blood was possibly obtained under older ART regimens.

Each HIV-infected participant was given treatment in the United States. Survey-level resolution applied to immunoSEQ assay v3.0. TCRdb's copy holds only in-frame clones and misses some; the assay was immunoSEQ multiplex PCR. The data contain 23,000 or so clones, approximately 80% of them singletons. Between the trimmed V and J ends, which lost 0 bases and 5 bases, there was a span of 20 bases. The CDR3 runs to 17 residues. The germline V gene encodes CDR1 SGHKS and CDR2 YYEKEE (reference sequence). The clonotype comes from a woman younger than 45 with HIV. Sequencing used unsorted PBMCs, obtained 0.2 years after starting antiretroviral therapy. The chain has TRBV5-5 and TRBJ2-5; D is unclear. In DNA form, the CDR3 reads TGTGCCAGCAGCTTGGCGGCGGTAGCTGGTGGATTGGAGACCCAGTACTTC. Its translation is CASSLAAVAGGLETQYF.